This T cell receptor beta chain emerged from a study of Graves' ophthalmopathy and Graves' hyperthyroidism. General study points: Researchers report that a 13-signature model separated ophthalmopathy from stable hyperthyroidism, posting less than 90% sensitivity and 81.08% specificity.

Trimming cost V 5 bases and J 4 bases; bases outside gene matches: 9. The V gene's germline CDR1 is SGHTA and CDR2 FQGNSA. This CDR3 region has 16 residues. Investigators amplified TCR beta CDR3 regions from RNA transcripts. An opening RT-PCR round employed HTBI primers and preceded a second-round multiplex PCR. TCRdb reanalysed the multiplex PCR reads using MiXCR and keeps one entry per CDR3 protein. The data contain approximately 540,000 distinct CDR3 sequences, about two fifths of them singletons. Patients were left out if they had other autoimmune diseases, uncontrolled infections, pregnancy or lactation. Clinical symptoms, serum thyroxine, TRAb, thyroid ultrasound and orbital computed tomography determined diagnosis. This clonotype was counted at least ten times. Its specificity is unknown.

Specimen: peripheral blood or thyroid tissue (not recorded which). This TCR was sampled from an adult man with Graves' hyperthyroidism. The rearrangement uses TRBV7-2 and TRBJ2-2; 8 bases match TRBD1. As DNA, the CDR3 is TGTGCCAGCAGCAAAGCAGGGGGCGCCTTCACCGGGGAGCTGTTTTTT. It is translated as CASSKAGGAFTGELFF.